This T cell receptor beta chain was profiled in a study of Graves' ophthalmopathy and Graves' hyperthyroidism. For repertoire sequencing, the TCR beta CDR3 regions were amplified from RNA transcripts. HTBI primers served in a first-round RT-PCR, which a second-round multiplex PCR followed. TCRdb itself ran the multiplex PCR reads through MiXCR, one entry per CDR3 protein. This sample carries around 1.1 million distinct CDR3 sequences, about two fifths of them seen once, and the ten largest clones take 11%. This CDR3 is 16 amino acids long. The germline V and J ends were trimmed by 4 bases and 2 bases, with 14 bases remaining between them. Germline V lookup: CDR1 SGHAT, CDR2 FQNNGV. Study-level findings and limits: Most thyroid clonotypes expanded beyond 0.001 frequency were also found in blood.

Hyperthyroidism patients, all newly diagnosed, had under 2 months' duration and ages of 18 to 65. As for this clonotype: Its antigen remains unidentified.

Sequenced material: peripheral blood or thyroid tissue (not recorded which). The origin of this receptor is an adult man with Graves' hyperthyroidism. The chain recombines TRBV11-2 with TRBJ1-4, with D possibly TRBD1 on 5 matching bases. The CDR3 DNA sequence: TGTGCCAGCAGCTCCGGTGGCGGGGGTACTAATGAAAAACTGTTTTTT. Protein: CASSSGGGGTNEKLFF.